This T cell receptor (beta chain) was observed in a study of cytomegalovirus exposure and HLA in healthy donors. Overall study findings and caveats: Of the V segments, some could not be distinguished, including TRBV6-2 and TRBV6-3, and were excluded. The study labeled fewer than 200 TCR beta chains cytomegalovirus-associated. Among TCR sequences, most were rare, though some public TCRs appeared in many donors.

As concerns this clone: The antigen is not known.

60 Vbeta and 13 Jbeta primers were used in PCR. In the authors' methods: In a later analysis, of 79 million or so unique beta chains, around 9.9 million appeared in at least two donors. The protocol was immunoSEQ multiplex PCR, while the TCRdb copy is restricted to in-frame clones and leaves out a portion. V, J and clone size are those of that table, while D and trimming were read from the DNA. The table shows 200,000 to 250,000 clones, with 82% occurring only once. CDR1 and CDR2 from the germline V gene are KGHSH and LQKENI. V dropped 0 bases and J dropped 9 bases, with 8 bases sitting between them. CDR3 size: 12 residues.

The sample consisted of PBMCs. This clonotype originated in a woman in her forties in good health and CMV-seronegative. The gene calls are TRBV18 and TRBJ1-2; a possible D gene is TRBD1 (5 bases). DNA of the CDR3: TGTGCCAGCTCACCACCAGGGGAAAGCTACACCTTC. Translation gives CASSPPGESYTF. The full variable domain, its missing parts supplied by reference TRBV18 and TRBJ1-2, is NAGVMQNPRHLVRRRGQEARLRCSPMKGHSHVYWYRQLPEEGLKFMVYLQKENIIDESGMPKERFSAEFPKEGPSILRIQQVVRGDSAAYFCASSPPGESYTFGSGTRLTVV.